This T cell receptor beta chain emerged from a study of cytomegalovirus exposure and HLA in healthy donors. Germline trimming cut 5 bases from V and 4 bases from J; bases unmatched to any gene: 8. This CDR3 has 15 residues. CDR1 and CDR2 (germline): LGHNA, YNFKEQ. Primers for the PCR totalled 60 Vbeta and 13 Jbeta. TCRdb's copy holds only in-frame clones and misses some; the assay was immunoSEQ multiplex PCR. Among 90,000 to 150,000 clones listed, roughly four fifths were seen once. The sequencing input was PBMCs. This chain uses TRBV4-2 with TRBJ1-3; the match to TRBD1 covers 7 bases. This receptor was obtained from a woman in her late teens or twenties in good health and CMV-seronegative. The CDR3 bases are TGTGCCAGCAGCTCTGACAGGGAACAAGGAAACACCATATATTTT. This codes for CASSSDREQGNTIYF.